This is a list of T cell receptor beta chains from one sample in a study of chemoradiotherapy in HPV16-positive cancers. Only in-frame clones appear in the TCRdb table, and some are missing; sequencing was by immunoSEQ multiplex PCR. The sample lists about 8,600 clones; 85% to 90% were seen once. Material: blood, obtained from a patient who underwent chemoradiotherapy. These receptors came from a human donor with HPV-associated anogenital cancer. CDR3s include the opening cysteine and the closing phenylalanine or tryptophan. The order of the fields is clone size, J gene, D gene, V gene, CDR3 DNA, CDR3 protein. The D gene is left open where the match is weak. Clone sizes are given selectively: once, few, many, or a class where the clone is expanded.

>-|TRBJ1-1|TRBD1|TRBV28
TGTGCCAGCAGTCGGACAGGGAAAGGCAGTAGGGCTTTCTTT
CASSRTGKGSRAFF
>-|TRBJ2-3|TRBD1|TRBV5-8
TGTGCCAGCAGCTTGGCGGAGGGCAGGGGGCGATCAGATACGCAGTATTTT
CASSLAEGRGRSDTQYF
>-|TRBJ2-7|TRBD1|TRBV29-1
TGCAGCGTTGGGACAGGGTCCTACGAGCAGTACTTC
CSVGTGSYEQYF
>-|TRBJ2-7|-|TRBV7-9
TGTGCCAGCAGCCCGGGGTTCACCTACGAGCAGTACTTC
CASSPGFTYEQYF
>-|TRBJ1-4|-|TRBV5-6
TGTGCCAGCAGCTTGGGTCAGTTCATTGAAAAACTGTTTTTT
CASSLGQFIEKLFF
>-|TRBJ2-7|TRBD2|TRBV28
TGTGCCAGCAGGTTAGCGGGAGGGTACGAGCAGTACTTC
CASRLAGGYEQYF
>-|TRBJ2-1|-|TRBV5-6
TGTGCCAGCATGGCAGGGGCGATGCGGCAGTTCTTC
CASMAGAMRQFF
>-|TRBJ2-1|-|TRBV28
TGTGCCAGCACCCCCCCCAGGGGATCCTACAATGAGCAGTTCTTC
CASTPPRGSYNEQFF
>-|TRBJ2-1|-|TRBV7-3
TGTGCCAGCAGCTCACCGTGGGCCCATAGTTTCGATGAGCAGTTCTTC
CASSSPWAHSFDEQFF
>-|TRBJ1-6|TRBD1|TRBV7-8
TGTGCCAGCAGCTTTTGGACAGGGCTAGATTCACCCCTCCACTTT
CASSFWTGLDSPLHF
>few|TRBJ2-3|-|TRBV29-1
TGCAGCGTTGATAAGGGCTACTCCACAGATACGCAGTATTTT
CSVDKGYSTDTQYF
>-|TRBJ1-6|-|TRBV6-5
TGTGCCAGCAGTTACTCCTCCTATAATTCACCCCTCCACTTT
CASSYSSYNSPLHF
>-|TRBJ2-6|TRBD1|TRBV2
TGTGCCAGAGGGGGACAGGATCTGAGTGGGGCCAACGTCCTGACTTTC
CARGGQDLSGANVLTF
>-|TRBJ2-1|-|TRBV28
TGTGCCAGCAGAGGGAGATACAATGAGCAGTTCTTC
CASRGRYNEQFF
>-|TRBJ2-7|TRBD1|TRBV6-5
TGTGCCAGCAGTGGGGAGGGACAGGGAGGGTACGAGCAGTACTTC
CASSGEGQGGYEQYF
>-|TRBJ1-2|TRBD1|TRBV25-1
TGTGCCAGCAGCGCCGGGACAGGCCTTTATGGCTACACCTTC
CASSAGTGLYGYTF
>few|TRBJ1-2|TRBD1|TRBV6-1
TGTGCCAGCATTACAGGGGGCCACTATGGCTACACCTTC
CASITGGHYGYTF
>-|TRBJ2-2|TRBD2|TRBV2
TGTGCCAGCAGGTTACTAGCGGGGGCTAGTTCCGGGGAGCTGTTTTTT
CASRLLAGASSGELFF
>-|TRBJ2-3|TRBD2|TRBV10-3
TGTGCCATCAGTGGTCAGGCGGGAGTAAGAGATACGCAGTATTTT
CAISGQAGVRDTQYF
>-|TRBJ1-2|-|TRBV20-1
TGCAGCGCCATCCCCAGGAGCGGCTACACCTTC
CSAIPRSGYTF
>-|TRBJ2-5|TRBD2|TRBV11-3
TGTGCCAGCAGCAAAACAGGGACTAGCGGGGGAAGGGAGACCCAGTACTTC
CASSKTGTSGGRETQYF
>-|TRBJ1-2|-|TRBV25-1
TGTGCCAGCACAGATACGACGAACTATGGCTACACCTTC
CASTDTTNYGYTF
>-|TRBJ2-4|-|TRBV7-2
TGTGCCAGCAGCTTTCTATGGGACGAAAAAAACATTCAGTACTTC
CASSFLWDEKNIQYF
>-|TRBJ2-1|TRBD2|TRBV9
TGTGCCAGCAGCGTAATGGGGACTAGCGTCGGGTATGAGCAGTTCTTC
CASSVMGTSVGYEQFF
>-|TRBJ2-1|-|TRBV12-5
TGTGCTAGTGCCCCCGGTGCAGCCAATGAGCAGTTCTTC
CASAPGAANEQFF
>-|TRBJ1-4|-|TRBV28
TGTGCCAGCACCGATCAACGGGGGTATCTCATGCCGGGTGAAAAACTGTTTTTT
CASTDQRGYLMPGEKLFF
>-|TRBJ1-2|-|TRBV29-1
TGCAGCGTTGAAGATCACAGCTATGGCTACACCTTC
CSVEDHSYGYTF
>-|TRBJ1-3|TRBD1|TRBV5-1
TGCGCCAGCAGCTTGGAAGGGACAGGCGGAAACACCATATATTTT
CASSLEGTGGNTIYF
>-|TRBJ1-6|TRBD1|TRBV2
TGTGCCAGCAGACCGACAGGGGGCGGTAATTCACCCCTCCACTTT
CASRPTGGGNSPLHF
>-|TRBJ1-2|TRBD1|TRBV5-1
TGCGCCAGCAGCTCCAGGGGGCTGGGCTATGGCTACACCTTC
CASSSRGLGYGYTF
>-|TRBJ2-7|TRBD1|TRBV6-1
TGTGCCAGCAGTGAGGACAGGGGCTACGAGCAGTACTTC
CASSEDRGYEQYF
>-|TRBJ1-3|-|TRBV4-1
TGCGCCAGCAGCCAAGGGTTCCGAGAAGGAAACACCATATATTTT
CASSQGFREGNTIYF
>-|TRBJ2-3|TRBD2|TRBV27
TGTGCCAGCAGTTCAATACTAGCGGGGGCAGATACGCAGTATTTT
CASSSILAGADTQYF
>-|TRBJ2-1|TRBD2|TRBV5-1
TGCGCCAGCACCCCGGGGGGGCGGACCTACAATGAGCAGTTCTTC
CASTPGGRTYNEQFF
>-|TRBJ1-2|TRBD1|TRBV5-6
TGTGCCAGCAGCTTGGGGACAGGGGGCGATGGCTACACCTTC
CASSLGTGGDGYTF
>-|TRBJ1-4|-|TRBV15
TGTGCCACCAGCAGAGATGGCGGCCCGCAAGAAAAACTGTTTTTT
CATSRDGGPQEKLFF
>-|TRBJ2-7|-|TRBV14
TGTGCCAGCAGCCAACGGGGCGCCTACGAGCAGTACTTC
CASSQRGAYEQYF
>-|TRBJ2-3|-|TRBV4-1
TGCGCCAGCAGCCAAGAGAGGGGGGGAGCAGATACGCAGTATTTT
CASSQERGGADTQYF
>-|TRBJ2-5|TRBD2|TRBV5-1
TGCGCCAGCAGCTTAGCGTTGGTGGGACTAGCGGTGCAAGAGACCCAGTACTTC
CASSLALVGLAVQETQYF
>few|TRBJ1-2|TRBD1|TRBV13
TGTGCCAGCAGCTTAGGGACAGGGGGCTATGGCTACACCTTC
CASSLGTGGYGYTF
>-|TRBJ1-2|-|TRBV5-6
TGTGCCAGCAGCTTCGCTTCGGACAGCCCCTATGGCTACACCTTC
CASSFASDSPYGYTF
>-|TRBJ2-2|TRBD2|TRBV12-5
TGTGCTAGTGGTTTTGTTAGCGGGGGGGTCGGGGAGCTGTTTTTT
CASGFVSGGVGELFF
>-|TRBJ2-6|TRBD2|TRBV7-9
TGTGCCTCCTCCTCGGCAGCGGGAGCGGTTGGGGCCAACGTCCTGACTTTT
CASSSAAGAVGANVLTF
>-|TRBJ2-7|-|TRBV20-1
TGCAGTGCAATTCATAACGACGAGCAGTACTTC
CSAIHNDEQYF
>-|TRBJ1-2|-|TRBV5-6
TGTGCCAGCAGCTTGGGGTATGGCTACACCTTC
CASSLGYGYTF
>-|TRBJ2-7|-|TRBV28
TGTGCCAGCCGTATCGGCGGGTCCCCGAGCTCCTACGAGCAGTACTTC
CASRIGGSPSSYEQYF
>-|TRBJ2-3|TRBD1|TRBV6-1
TGTGCCAGCAGTGGTCACGCACAGGGGGGCACAGATACGCAGTATTTT
CASSGHAQGGTDTQYF
>-|TRBJ2-1|TRBD1|TRBV5-1
TGCGCCAGCAGCTTCGTGACAGGGGTTCGCAATGAGCAGTTCTTC
CASSFVTGVRNEQFF
>-|TRBJ2-7|TRBD1|TRBV15
TGTGCCACCAGCAGAGATTCGGACAGGGCCGAGCAGTACTTC
CATSRDSDRAEQYF
>few|TRBJ2-7|-|TRBV7-9
TGTGCCAGCAGCTTAGAATGGAGTGACTACGAGCAGTACTTC
CASSLEWSDYEQYF
>-|TRBJ1-2|-|TRBV6-5
TGTGCCAGCAGCCTCGACAGCTACTATGGCTACACCTTC
CASSLDSYYGYTF